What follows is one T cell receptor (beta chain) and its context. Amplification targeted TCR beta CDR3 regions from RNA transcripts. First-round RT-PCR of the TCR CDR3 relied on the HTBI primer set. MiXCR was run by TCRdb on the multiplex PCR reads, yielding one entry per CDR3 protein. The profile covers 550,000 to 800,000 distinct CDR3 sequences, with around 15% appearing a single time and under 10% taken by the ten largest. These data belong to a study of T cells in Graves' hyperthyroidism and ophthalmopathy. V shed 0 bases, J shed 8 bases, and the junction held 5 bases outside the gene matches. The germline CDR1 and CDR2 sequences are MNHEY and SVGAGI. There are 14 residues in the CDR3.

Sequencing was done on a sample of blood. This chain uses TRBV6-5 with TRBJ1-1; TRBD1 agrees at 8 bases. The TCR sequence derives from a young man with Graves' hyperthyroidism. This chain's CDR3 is CASSYSGTGDEAFF. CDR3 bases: TGTGCCAGCAGTTACTCGGGGACAGGCGACGAAGCTTTCTTT.